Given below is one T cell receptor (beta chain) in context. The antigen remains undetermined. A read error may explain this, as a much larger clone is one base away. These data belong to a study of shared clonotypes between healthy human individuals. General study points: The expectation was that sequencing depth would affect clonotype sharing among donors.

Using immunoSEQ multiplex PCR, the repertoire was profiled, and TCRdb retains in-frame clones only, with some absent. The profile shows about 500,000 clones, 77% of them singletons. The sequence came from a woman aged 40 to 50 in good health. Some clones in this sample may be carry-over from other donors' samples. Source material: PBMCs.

This CDR3 is CAGSYGPSNTEAFF. The CDR3 DNA reads TGTGCCGGCAGCTACGGGCCTTCGAACACTGAAGCTTTCTTT. The J gene is TRBJ1-1, the V gene TRBV7-3; D remains ambiguous. The CDR3 covers 14 residues. Germline V gene lookup returns CDR1 SGHTA and CDR2 FQGTGA. Full variable domain (remainder filled in from reference TRBV7-3 and TRBJ1-1): GAGVSQTPSNKVTEKGKYVELRCDPISGHTALYWYRQSLGQGPEFLIYFQGTGAADDSGLPNDRFFAVRPEGSVSTLKIQRTERGDSAVYLCAGSYGPSNTEAFFGQGTRLTVV.